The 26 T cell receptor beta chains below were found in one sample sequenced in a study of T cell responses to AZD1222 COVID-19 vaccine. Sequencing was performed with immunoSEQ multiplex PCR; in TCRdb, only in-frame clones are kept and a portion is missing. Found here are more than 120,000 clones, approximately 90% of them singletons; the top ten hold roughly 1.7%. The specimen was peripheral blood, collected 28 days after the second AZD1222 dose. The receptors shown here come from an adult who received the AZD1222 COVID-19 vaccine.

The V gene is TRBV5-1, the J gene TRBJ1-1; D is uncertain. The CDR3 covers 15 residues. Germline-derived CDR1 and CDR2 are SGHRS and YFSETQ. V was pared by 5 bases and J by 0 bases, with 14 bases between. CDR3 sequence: CASSGGRALNTEAFF. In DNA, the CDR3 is TGCGCCAGCAGTGGCGGGCGGGCCCTGAACACTGAAGCTTTCTTT.

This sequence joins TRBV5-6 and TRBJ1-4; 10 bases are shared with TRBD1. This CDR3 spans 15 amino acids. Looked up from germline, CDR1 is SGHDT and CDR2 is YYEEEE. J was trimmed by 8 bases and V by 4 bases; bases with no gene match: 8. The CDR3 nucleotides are TGTGCCAGCAGCAACCTCCCGGGACAGGGGGAAAAACTGTTTTTT. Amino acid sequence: CASSNLPGQGEKLFF.

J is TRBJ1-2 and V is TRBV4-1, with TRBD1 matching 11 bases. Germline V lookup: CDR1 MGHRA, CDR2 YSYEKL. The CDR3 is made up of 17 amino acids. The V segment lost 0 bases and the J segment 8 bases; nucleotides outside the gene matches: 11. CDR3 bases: TGCGCCAGCAGCCAAGAAGCCGGGACAGGGGGATTTGGGGGCTACACCTTC. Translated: CASSQEAGTGGFGGYTF.

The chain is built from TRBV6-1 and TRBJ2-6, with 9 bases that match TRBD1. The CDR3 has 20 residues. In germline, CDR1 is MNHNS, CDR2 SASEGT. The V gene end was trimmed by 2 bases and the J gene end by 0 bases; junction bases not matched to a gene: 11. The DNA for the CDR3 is TGTGCCAGCAGTGAACCTTCGGGACAGGGTGTAATCTCTGGGGCCAACGTCCTGACTTTC. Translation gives CASSEPSGQGVISGANVLTF.

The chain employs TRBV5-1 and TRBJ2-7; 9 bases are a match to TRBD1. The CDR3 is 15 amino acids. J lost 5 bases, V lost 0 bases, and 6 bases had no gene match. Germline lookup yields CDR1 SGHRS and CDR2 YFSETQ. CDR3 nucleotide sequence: TGCGCCAGCAGCTTGGTACGAGACAGGGGGGACGAGCAGTACTTC. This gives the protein CASSLVRDRGDEQYF.

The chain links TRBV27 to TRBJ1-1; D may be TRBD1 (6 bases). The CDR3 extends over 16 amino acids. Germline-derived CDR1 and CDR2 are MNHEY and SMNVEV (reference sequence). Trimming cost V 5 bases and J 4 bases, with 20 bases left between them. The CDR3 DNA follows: TGTGCCAGCAGTCCGGGGACATCCTGGGTTGGCACTGAAGCTTTCTTT. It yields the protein CASSPGTSWVGTEAFF.

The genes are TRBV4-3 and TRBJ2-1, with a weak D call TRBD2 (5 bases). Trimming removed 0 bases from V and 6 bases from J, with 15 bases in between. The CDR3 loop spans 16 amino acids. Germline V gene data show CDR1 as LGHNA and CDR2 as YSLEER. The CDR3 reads CASSQDLLERPNEQFF. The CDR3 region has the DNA TGCGCCAGCAGCCAAGATCTGCTGGAGCGGCCCAATGAGCAGTTCTTC.

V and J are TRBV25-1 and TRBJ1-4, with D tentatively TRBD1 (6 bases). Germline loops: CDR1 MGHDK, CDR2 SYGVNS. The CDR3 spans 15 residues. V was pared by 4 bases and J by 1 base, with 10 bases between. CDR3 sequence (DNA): TGTGCCAGCAGTGGAATACAGGGAACTAATGAAAAACTGTTTTTT. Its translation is CASSGIQGTNEKLFF.

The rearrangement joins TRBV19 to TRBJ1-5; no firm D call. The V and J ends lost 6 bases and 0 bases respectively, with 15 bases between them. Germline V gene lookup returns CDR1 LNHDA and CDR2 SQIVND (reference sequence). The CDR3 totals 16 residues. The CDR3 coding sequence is TGTGCCAGTAGCAACCTAAGACAAGGTAGCAATCAGCCCCAGCATTTT. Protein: CASSNLRQGSNQPQHF.

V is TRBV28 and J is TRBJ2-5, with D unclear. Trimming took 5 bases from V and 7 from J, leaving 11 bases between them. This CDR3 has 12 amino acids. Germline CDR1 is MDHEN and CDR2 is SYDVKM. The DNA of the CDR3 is TGTGCCAGCAGTCCCCCATCGGGGACCCAGTACTTC. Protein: CASSPPSGTQYF.

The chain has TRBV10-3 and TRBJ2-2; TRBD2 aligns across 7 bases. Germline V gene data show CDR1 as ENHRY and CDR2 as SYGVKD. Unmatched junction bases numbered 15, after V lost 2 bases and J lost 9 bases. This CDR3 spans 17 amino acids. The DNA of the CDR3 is TGTGCCATCAGTGAGCTGAATGGACTAGAGGGGATGCGGGAGCTGTTTTTT. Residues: CAISELNGLEGMRELFF.

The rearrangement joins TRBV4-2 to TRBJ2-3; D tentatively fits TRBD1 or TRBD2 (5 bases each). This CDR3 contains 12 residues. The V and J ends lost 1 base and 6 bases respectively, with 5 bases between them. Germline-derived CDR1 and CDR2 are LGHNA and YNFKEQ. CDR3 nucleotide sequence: TGTGCCAGCAGCCAAGGGGGGGATACGCAGTATTTT. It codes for CASSQGGDTQYF.

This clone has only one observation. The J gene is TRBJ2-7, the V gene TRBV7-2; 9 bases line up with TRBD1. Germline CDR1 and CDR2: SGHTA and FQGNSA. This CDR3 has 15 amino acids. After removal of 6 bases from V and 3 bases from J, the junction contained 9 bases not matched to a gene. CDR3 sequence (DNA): TGTGCCAGCAGGGGAATCGGGACAGGGAGCTACGAGCAGTACTTC. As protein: CASRGIGTGSYEQYF.

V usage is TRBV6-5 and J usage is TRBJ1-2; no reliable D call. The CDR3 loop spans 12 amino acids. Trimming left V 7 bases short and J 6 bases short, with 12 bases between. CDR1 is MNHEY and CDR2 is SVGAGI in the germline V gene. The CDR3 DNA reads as TGTGCCAGCACTAACGGCCATCATGGCTACACCTTC. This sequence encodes CASTNGHHGYTF.

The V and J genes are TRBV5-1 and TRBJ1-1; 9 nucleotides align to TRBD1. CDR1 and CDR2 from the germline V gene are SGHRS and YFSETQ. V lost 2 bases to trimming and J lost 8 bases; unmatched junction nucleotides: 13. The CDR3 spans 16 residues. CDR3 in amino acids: CASSLGAMGQGEEAFF. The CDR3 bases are TGCGCCAGCAGCTTAGGGGCCATGGGACAGGGAGAGGAAGCTTTCTTT.

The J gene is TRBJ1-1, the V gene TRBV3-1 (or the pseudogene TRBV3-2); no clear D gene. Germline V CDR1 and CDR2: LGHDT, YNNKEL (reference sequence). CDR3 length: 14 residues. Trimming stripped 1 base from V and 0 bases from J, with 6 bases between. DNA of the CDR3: TGTGCCAGCAGCCAAGGATATTTGAACACTGAAGCTTTCTTT. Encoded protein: CASSQGYLNTEAFF.

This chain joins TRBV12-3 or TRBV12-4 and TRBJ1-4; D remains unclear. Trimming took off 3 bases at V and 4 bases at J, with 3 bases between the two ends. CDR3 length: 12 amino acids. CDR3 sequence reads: CASSFNNEKLFF. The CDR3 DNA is TGTGCCAGCAGTTTCAATAATGAAAAACTGTTTTTT.

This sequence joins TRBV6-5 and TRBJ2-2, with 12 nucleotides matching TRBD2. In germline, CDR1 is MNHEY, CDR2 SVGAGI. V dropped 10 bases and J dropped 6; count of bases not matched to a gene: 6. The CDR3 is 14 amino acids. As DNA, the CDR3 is TGTGCCACAGGACTAGCGGGGTTTGCCGGGGAGCTGTTTTTT. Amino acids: CATGLAGFAGELFF.

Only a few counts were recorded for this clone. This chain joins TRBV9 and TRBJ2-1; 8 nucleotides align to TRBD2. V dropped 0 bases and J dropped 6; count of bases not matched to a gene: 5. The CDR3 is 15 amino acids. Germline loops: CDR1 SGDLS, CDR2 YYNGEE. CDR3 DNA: TGTGCCAGCAGCGTAGGGGCGGGAGGTAGCAATGAGCAGTTCTTC. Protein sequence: CASSVGAGGSNEQFF.

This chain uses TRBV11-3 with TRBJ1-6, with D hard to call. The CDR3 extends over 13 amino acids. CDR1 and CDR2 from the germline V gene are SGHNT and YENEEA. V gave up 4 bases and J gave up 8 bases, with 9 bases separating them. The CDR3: CASSSDGDSPLHF. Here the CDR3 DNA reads TGTGCCAGCAGCTCGGACGGGGATTCACCCCTCCACTTT. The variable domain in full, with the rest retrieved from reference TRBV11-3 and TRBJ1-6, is EAGVVQSPRYKIIEKKQPVAFWCNPISGHNTLYWYLQNLGQGPELLIRYENEEAVDDSQLPKDRFSAERLKGVDSTLKIQPAELGDSAVYLCASSSDGDSPLHFGNGTRLTVT.

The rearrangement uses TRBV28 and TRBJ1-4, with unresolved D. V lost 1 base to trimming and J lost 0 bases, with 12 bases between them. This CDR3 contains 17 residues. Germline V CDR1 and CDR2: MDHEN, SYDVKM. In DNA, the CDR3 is TGTGCCAGCAGTTTATCGTACAGATTTACAACTAATGAAAAACTGTTTTTT. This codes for CASSLSYRFTTNEKLFF.

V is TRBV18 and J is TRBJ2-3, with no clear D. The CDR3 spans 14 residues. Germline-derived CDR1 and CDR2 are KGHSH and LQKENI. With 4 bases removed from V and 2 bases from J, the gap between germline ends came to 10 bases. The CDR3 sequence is CASSLDQATDTQYF. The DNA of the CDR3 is TGTGCCAGCTCACTAGACCAGGCCACAGATACGCAGTATTTT.

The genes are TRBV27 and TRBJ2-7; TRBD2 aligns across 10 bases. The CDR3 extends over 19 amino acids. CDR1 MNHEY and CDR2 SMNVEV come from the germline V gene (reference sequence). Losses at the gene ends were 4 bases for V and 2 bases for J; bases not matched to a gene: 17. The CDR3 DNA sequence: TGTGCCAGCAGTTCCGCCCGAGGAAGGACTAGCGGACGTACCTACGAGCAGTACTTC. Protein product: CASSSARGRTSGRTYEQYF.

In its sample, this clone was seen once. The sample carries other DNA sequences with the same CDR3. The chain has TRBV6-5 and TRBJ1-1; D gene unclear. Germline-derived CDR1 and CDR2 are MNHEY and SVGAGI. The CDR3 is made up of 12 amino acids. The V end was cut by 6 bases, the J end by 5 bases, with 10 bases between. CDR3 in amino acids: CASSLRGTEAFF. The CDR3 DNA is TGTGCCAGCAGCCTACGTGGGACTGAAGCTTTCTTT.

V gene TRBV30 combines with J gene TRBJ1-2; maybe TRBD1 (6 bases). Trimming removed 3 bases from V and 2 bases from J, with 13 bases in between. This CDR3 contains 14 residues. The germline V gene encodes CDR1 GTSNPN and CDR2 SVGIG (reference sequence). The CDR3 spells CAWRAKGGNYGYTF. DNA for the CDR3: TGTGCCTGGAGGGCCAAGGGGGGGAACTATGGCTACACCTTC.

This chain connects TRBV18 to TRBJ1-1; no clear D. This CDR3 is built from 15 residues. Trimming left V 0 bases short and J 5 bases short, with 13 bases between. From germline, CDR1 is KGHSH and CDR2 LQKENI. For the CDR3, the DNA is TGTGCCAGCTCACCACCGCAAGGAGGTCGAACTGAAGCTTTCTTT. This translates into CASSPPQGGRTEAFF. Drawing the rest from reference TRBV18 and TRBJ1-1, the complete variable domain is NAGVMQNPRHLVRRRGQEARLRCSPMKGHSHVYWYRQLPEEGLKFMVYLQKENIIDESGMPKERFSAEFPKEGPSILRIQQVVRGDSAAYFCASSPPQGGRTEAFFGQGTRLTVV.